The 10 T cell receptor beta chains given below trace back to one sample, sequenced in a study of low-dose radiotherapy and immunotherapy resistance in tumors. Priming of first-strand cDNA relied on TRAV- and TRBV-specific primers (covering alpha and beta chains). TCRs were put through 20 to 25 PCR cycles of amplification with Phusion. A constant-region primer and the V-primer adapter served as the primer pair. TCRdb ran MiXCR on the reads and lists one entry per CDR3 protein. The data contain 15,000 to 20,000 distinct CDR3 sequences, around 72% of them seen just once; the ten biggest clones take up roughly 11%. The receptors derive from a human donor with advanced metastatic prostate, ovarian, gallbladder or colorectal cancer (not recorded which). This table probably holds off-target reads from a library built for another chain.

The sample holds a few counts of this clonotype. The gene calls are TRBV5-3 and TRBJ2-1; 9 bases line up with TRBD1. TRBV5-3 is an open reading frame whose function is uncertain. This CDR3 is 12 amino acids long. V shed 8 bases, J shed 14 bases, and the junction held 11 bases outside the gene matches. CDR3 protein: CASSRPGQGEFF. Here the CDR3 DNA reads TGTGCCAGCAGCAGGCCGGGACAGGGCGAGTTCTTC.

This chain's CDR3 is CASSLGEIYEQYF. In nucleotides, the CDR3 is TGTGCCAGCAGCTTAGGGGAAATCTACGAGCAGTACTTC. This rearrangement joins TRBV7-8 to TRBJ2-7, with D hard to call. The germline V gene encodes CDR1 SGHVS and CDR2 FQNEAQ. This CDR3 is 13 amino acids long. V lost 1 base to trimming and J lost 3 bases, with 7 bases between them.

The chain couples TRBV24-1 to TRBJ2-2; no clear D. In germline, CDR1 is KGHDR, CDR2 SFDVKD. The CDR3 runs 14 residues. Deletions cut 7 bases from V and 4 bases from J, with 12 bases between. The CDR3 nucleotides are TGTGCCACCAGATCCAGCCCCTCCACCGGGGAGCTGTTTTTT. Translation: CATRSSPSTGELFF.

This clonotype was recorded once. The chain joins TRBV30 to TRBJ1-6; D ambiguous. Deletions cut 0 bases from V and 7 bases from J, with 10 bases between. The CDR3 contains 14 residues. Germline lookup yields CDR1 GTSNPN and CDR2 SVGIG (reference sequence). CDR3 DNA sequence: TGTGCCTGGAGTGTCACGGGCTGGAATTCACCCCTCCACTTT. It codes for CAWSVTGWNSPLHF.

V and J are TRBV20-1 and TRBJ2-1, with 9 bases fitting TRBD1. Germline loops: CDR1 DFQATT, CDR2 SNEGSKA (reference sequence). Trimming removed 2 bases from V and 7 bases from J; junction bases left unmatched: 9. The CDR3 length is 15 residues. CDR3 sequence: CSARSSGTGTNEQFF. In DNA form, the CDR3 reads TGCAGTGCTAGATCCTCCGGGACAGGGACGAATGAGCAGTTCTTC.

This sequence joins TRBV6-2 or TRBV6-3 and TRBJ2-2, with D hard to call. This CDR3 comprises 10 residues. The V gene's germline CDR1 is MNHEY and CDR2 SVGEGT. V lost 6 bases and J 7 bases, leaving 3 bases between the germline ends. CDR3 sequence reads: CASRDGELFF. The CDR3, as DNA: TGTGCCAGCAGGGACGGGGAGCTGTTTTTT.

In this sample, this clonotype turned up once. The chain combines TRBV19 with TRBJ2-7, with D possibly TRBD2 on 5 matching bases. Trimming shortened V by 5 bases and J by 6 bases, and 17 bases separated the two germline ends. This CDR3 is built from 14 residues. Germline V gene sequence: CDR1 LNHDA, CDR2 SQIVND (reference sequence). CDR3 residues: CASSVPGEASEQYF. CDR3 DNA sequence: TGTGCCAGTAGTGTTCCCGGGGAAGCGTCCGAGCAGTACTTC.

V gene TRBV19 combines with J gene TRBJ2-1; 12 bases are a match to TRBD2. CDR1 and CDR2 from the germline V gene are LNHDA and SQIVND (reference sequence). The length of the CDR3 is 17 residues. The junction had 6 bases not matched to a gene; V was cut back by 2 bases and J by 4 bases. The CDR3 DNA sequence: TGTGCCAGTAGTATAATCGCTAGCGGGAGGGTATACAATGAGCAGTTCTTC. Amino acid sequence: CASSIIASGRVYNEQFF.

The count of this clonotype is one. The rearrangement links TRBV14 to TRBJ2-1, with 10 bases aligning to TRBD1. The CDR3 is 21 amino acids. The ends lost 1 base at V and 0 bases at J; junction bases unmatched: 15. CDR1 and CDR2 from the germline V gene are SGHDN and FVKESK. CDR3 sequence (DNA): TGTGCCAGCAGCCAAGGAGTCCCGGGACAGGGGCCTAAAAGCTCCTACAATGAGCAGTTCTTC. Its translation is CASSQGVPGQGPKSSYNEQFF.

V is TRBV6-1 and J is TRBJ2-1, with a tentative D call TRBD1 (5 bases). V dropped 4 bases and J dropped 3 bases, with 10 bases sitting between them. This CDR3 comprises 14 residues. The germline CDR1 and CDR2 sequences are MNHNS and SASEGT. Written as DNA, the CDR3 is TGTGCCAGCAGTGCCCAGGGTTACTACAATGAGCAGTTCTTC. It codes for CASSAQGYYNEQFF.